This T cell receptor (beta chain) was recovered during a study of beta chain features in type 1 diabetes. Per germline, CDR1 GTSNPN and CDR2 SVGIG (reference sequence). Trimming left V 0 bases short and J 8 bases short, with 7 bases between. The CDR3 length is 11 residues. This clone was detected many times. All of the isolated RNA was reverse transcribed, so expressed TCRB transcripts were sequenced. Assay used: immunoSEQ multiplex PCR; TCRdb lists only in-frame clones, some missing. This sample carries approximately 160,000 clones, about 8.1% of them seen once, and the ten largest clones take 0.5% to 0.65%.

The sample consisted of central memory CD4+ T cells from blood. The genes are TRBV30 and TRBJ1-1; D call uncertain. The origin of this receptor is a man younger than 35 in good health. CDR3 protein: CAWSVYREAFF. CDR3 in DNA: TGTGCCTGGAGTGTATACAGAGAAGCTTTCTTT.